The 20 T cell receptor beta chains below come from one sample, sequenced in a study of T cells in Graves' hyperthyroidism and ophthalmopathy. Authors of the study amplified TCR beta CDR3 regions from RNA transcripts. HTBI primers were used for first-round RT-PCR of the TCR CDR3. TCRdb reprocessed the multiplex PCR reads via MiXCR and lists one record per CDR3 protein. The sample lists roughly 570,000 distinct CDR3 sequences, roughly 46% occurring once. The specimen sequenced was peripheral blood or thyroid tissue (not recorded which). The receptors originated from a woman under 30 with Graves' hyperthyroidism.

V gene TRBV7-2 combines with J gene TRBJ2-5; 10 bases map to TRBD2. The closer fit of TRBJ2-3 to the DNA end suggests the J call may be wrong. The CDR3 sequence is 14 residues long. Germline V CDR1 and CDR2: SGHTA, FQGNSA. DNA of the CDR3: TGTGCCAGCAGCACCGGGACTAGCGCAGATACGCAGTATTTT. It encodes CASSTGTSADTQYF.

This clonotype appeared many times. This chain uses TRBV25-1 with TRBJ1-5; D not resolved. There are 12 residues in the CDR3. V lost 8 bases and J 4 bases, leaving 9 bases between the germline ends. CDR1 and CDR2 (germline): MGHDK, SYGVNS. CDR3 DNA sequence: TGTGCCAGCCGGGGTCATAATCAGCCCCAGCATTTT. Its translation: CASRGHNQPQHF.

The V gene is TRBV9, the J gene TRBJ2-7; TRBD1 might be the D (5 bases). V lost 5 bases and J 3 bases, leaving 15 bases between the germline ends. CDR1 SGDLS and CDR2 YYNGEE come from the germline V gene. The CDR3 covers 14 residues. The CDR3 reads CASSLRGQVYEQYF. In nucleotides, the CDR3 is TGTGCCAGCAGTTTAAGGGGTCAAGTCTACGAGCAGTACTTC. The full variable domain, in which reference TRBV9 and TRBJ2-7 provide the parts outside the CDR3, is DSGVTQTPKHLITATGQRVTLRCSPRSGDLSVYWYQQSLDQGLQFLIQYYNGEERAKGNILERFSAQQFPDLHSELNLSSLELGDSALYFCASSLRGQVYEQYFGPGTRLTVT.

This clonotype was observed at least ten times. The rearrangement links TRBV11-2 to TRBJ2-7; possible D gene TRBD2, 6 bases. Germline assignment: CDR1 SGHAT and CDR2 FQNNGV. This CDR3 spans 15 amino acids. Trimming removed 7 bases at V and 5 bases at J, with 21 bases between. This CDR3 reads CASNNGWRAVNEQYF. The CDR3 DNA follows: TGTGCCAGCAACAATGGGTGGAGGGCTGTGAACGAGCAGTACTTC.

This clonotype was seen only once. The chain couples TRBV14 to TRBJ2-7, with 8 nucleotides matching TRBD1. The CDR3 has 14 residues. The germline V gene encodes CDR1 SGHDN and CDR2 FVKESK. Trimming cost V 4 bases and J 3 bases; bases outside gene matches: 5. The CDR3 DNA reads TGTGCCAGCAGCCCCGACAGGGGTGGCTACGAGCAGTACTTC. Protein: CASSPDRGGYEQYF.

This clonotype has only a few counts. This chain's CDR3 is CATSSRQGIDSPLHF. The CDR3 coding sequence is TGTGCCACCAGCAGCCGACAGGGTATTGATTCACCCCTCCACTTT. The chain carries TRBV15 and TRBJ1-6; TRBD1 agrees at 7 bases. Germline CDR1 is LNHNV and CDR2 is YYDKDF (reference sequence). This CDR3 has 15 residues. The junction had 7 bases not matched to a gene; V was cut back by 3 bases and J by 8 bases.

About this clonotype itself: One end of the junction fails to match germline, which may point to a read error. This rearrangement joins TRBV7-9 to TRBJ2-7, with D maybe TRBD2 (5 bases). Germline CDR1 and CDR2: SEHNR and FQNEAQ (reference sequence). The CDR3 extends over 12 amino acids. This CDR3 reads CASSLAGSEQSF. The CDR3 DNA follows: TGTGCCAGCAGCTTAGCTGGGAGTGAGCAGTCCTTC.

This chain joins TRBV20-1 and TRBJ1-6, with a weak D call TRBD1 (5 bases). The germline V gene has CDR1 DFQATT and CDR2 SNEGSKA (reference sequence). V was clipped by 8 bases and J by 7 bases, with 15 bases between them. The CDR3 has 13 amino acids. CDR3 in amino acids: CSPGPGTNSPLHF. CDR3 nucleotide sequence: TGCAGTCCAGGGCCAGGGACCAATTCACCCCTCCACTTT.

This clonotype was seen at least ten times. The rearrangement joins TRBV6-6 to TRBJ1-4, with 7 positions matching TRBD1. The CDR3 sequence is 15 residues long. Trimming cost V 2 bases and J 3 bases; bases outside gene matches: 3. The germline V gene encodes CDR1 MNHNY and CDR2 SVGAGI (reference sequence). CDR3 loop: CASSYLGQPNEKLFF. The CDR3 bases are TGTGCCAGCAGTTACCTGGGACAGCCTAATGAAAAACTGTTTTTT.

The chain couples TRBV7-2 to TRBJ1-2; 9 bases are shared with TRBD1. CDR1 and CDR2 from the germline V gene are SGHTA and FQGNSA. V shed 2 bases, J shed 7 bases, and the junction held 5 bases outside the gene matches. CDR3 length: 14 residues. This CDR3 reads CASSLPGTGFGYTF. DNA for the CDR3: TGTGCCAGCAGCTTACCGGGGACAGGGTTTGGCTACACCTTC.

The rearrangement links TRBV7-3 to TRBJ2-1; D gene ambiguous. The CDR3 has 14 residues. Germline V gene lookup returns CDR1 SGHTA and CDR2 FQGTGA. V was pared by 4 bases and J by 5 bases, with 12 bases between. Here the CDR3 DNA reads TGTGCCAGCAGCTCCCTAGGACGGGACAATGAGCAGTTCTTC. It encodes CASSSLGRDNEQFF.

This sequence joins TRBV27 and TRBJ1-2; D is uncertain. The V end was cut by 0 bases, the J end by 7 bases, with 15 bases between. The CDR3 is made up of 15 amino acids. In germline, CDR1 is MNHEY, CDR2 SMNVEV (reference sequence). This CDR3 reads CASSLSGRPSLGYTF. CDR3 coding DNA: TGTGCCAGCAGTTTATCGGGGAGGCCCTCGCTTGGCTACACCTTC.

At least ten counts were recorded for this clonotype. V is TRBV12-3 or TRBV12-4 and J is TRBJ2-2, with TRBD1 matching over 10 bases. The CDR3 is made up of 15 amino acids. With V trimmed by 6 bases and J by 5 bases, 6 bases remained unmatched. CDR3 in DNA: TGTGCCAGCAGCGTCCGGGACAGGGGAACCGGGGAGCTGTTTTTT. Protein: CASSVRDRGTGELFF.

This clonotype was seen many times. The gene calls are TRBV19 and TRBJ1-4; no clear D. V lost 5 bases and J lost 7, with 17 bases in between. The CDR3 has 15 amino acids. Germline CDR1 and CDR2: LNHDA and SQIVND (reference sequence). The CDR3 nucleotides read TGTGCCAGTAGTCCCCGGTGGGTCCGAACTGAAAAACTGTTTTTT. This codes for CASSPRWVRTEKLFF.

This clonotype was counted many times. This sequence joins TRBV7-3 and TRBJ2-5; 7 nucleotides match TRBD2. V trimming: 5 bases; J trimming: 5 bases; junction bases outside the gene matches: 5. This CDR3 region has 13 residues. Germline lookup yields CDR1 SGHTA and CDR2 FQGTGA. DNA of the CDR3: TGTGCCAGCAGCGCGGGAGTTAGTGAGACCCAGTACTTC. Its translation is CASSAGVSETQYF.

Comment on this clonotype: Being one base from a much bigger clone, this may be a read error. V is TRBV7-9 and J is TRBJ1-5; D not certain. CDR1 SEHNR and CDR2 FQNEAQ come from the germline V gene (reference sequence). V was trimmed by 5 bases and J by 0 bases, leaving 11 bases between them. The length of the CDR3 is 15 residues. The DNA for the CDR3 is TGTGCCAGCAGCCCAACAGAGGATAGCAATCAGCCCCAGCATTTT. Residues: CASSPTEDSNQPQHF.

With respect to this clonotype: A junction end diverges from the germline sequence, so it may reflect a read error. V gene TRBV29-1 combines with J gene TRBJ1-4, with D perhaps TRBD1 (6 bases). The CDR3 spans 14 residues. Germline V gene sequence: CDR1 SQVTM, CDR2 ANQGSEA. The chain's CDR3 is CSVRPGTRNEKRFF. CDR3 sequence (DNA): TGCAGCGTTAGACCCGGGACAAGGAATGAAAAACGGTTTTTT.

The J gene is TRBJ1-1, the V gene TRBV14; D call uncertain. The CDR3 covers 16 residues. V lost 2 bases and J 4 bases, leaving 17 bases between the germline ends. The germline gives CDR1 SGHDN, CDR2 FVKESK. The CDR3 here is CASSQTYHRPGTEAFF. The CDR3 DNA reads TGTGCCAGCAGCCAAACGTACCACCGCCCGGGCACTGAAGCTTTCTTT.

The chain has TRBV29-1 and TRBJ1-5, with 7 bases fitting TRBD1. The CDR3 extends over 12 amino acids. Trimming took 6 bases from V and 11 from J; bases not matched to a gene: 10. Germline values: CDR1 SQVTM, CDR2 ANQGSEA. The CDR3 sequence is CSVGTAQETQHF. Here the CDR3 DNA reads TGCAGCGTCGGGACAGCGCAAGAGACCCAGCATTTT.

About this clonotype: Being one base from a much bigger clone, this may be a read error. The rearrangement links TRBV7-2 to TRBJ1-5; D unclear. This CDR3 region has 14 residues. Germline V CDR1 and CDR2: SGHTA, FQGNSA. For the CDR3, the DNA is TGTGCCAGCAGCCATACATCGGTAAATCAGCTCCAGCATTTT. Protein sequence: CASSHTSVNQLQHF.